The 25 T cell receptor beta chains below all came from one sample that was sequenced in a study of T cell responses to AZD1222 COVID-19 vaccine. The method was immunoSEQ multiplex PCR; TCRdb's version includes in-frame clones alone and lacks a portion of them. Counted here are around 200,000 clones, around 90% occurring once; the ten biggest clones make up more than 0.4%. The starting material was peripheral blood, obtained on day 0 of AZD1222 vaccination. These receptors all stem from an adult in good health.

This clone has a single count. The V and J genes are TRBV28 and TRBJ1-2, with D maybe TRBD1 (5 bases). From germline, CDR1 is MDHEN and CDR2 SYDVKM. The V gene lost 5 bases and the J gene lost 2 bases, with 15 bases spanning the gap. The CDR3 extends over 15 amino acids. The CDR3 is CASSPTGLPNYGYTF. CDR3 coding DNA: TGTGCCAGCAGTCCCACGGGACTTCCGAACTATGGCTACACCTTC.

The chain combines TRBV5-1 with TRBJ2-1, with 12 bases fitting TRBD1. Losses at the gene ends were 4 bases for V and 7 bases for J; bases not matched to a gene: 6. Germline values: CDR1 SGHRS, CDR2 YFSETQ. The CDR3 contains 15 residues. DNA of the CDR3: TGCGCCAGCAGCATGGGACAGGGGGCGAGGAATGAGCAGTTCTTC. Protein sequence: CASSMGQGARNEQFF.

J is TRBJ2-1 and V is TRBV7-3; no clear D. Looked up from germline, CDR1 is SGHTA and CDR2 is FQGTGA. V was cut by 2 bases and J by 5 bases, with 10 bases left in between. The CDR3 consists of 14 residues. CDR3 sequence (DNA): TGTGCCAGCAGCTTAGGTTCAGCCAACAATGAGCAGTTCTTC. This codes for CASSLGSANNEQFF.

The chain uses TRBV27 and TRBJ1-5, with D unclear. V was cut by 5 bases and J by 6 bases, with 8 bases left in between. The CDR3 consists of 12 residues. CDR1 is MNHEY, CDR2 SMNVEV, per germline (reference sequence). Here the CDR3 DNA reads TGTGCCAGCAGTGCCTCCGGTCAGCCCCAGCATTTT. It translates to CASSASGQPQHF.

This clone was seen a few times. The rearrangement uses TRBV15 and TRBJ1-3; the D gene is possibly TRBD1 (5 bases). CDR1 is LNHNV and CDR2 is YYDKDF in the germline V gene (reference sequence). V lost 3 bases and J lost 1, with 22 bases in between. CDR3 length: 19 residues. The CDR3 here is CATSRASVRELSSGNTIYF. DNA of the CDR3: TGTGCCACCAGCAGGGCTTCGGTCAGGGAATTAAGTTCTGGAAACACCATATATTTT. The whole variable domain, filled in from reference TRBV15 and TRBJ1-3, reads DAMVIQNPRYQVTQFGKPVTLSCSQTLNHNVMYWYQQKSSQAPKLLFHYYDKDFNNEADTPDNFQSRRPNTSFCFLDIRSPGLGDTAMYLCATSRASVRELSSGNTIYFGEGSWLTVV.

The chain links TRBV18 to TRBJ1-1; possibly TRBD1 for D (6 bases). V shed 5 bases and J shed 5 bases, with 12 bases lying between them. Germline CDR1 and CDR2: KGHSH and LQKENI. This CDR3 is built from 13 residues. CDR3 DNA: TGTGCCAGCTCAGCAGACAGGAATACTGAAGCTTTCTTT. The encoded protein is CASSADRNTEAFF.

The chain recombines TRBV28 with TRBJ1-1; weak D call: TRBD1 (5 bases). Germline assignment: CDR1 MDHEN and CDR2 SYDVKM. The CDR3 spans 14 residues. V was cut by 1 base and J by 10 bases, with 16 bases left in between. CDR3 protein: CASSLSIWAGGAFF. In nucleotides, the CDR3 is TGTGCCAGCAGTTTATCTATTTGGGCCGGGGGAGCTTTCTTT.

For the CDR3, the DNA is TGTGCCAGCAGCGTAGGAGGGAGCGGGTGGTTACTACGCCCCGCGAACACCGGGGAGCTGTTTTTT. Residues: CASSVGGSGWLLRPANTGELFF. The V and J genes are TRBV9 and TRBJ2-2, with D perhaps TRBD2 (6 bases). The CDR3 sequence is 22 residues long. V lost 0 bases, J lost 0 bases, and 27 bases lay in between. Germline CDR1 SGDLS, CDR2 YYNGEE.

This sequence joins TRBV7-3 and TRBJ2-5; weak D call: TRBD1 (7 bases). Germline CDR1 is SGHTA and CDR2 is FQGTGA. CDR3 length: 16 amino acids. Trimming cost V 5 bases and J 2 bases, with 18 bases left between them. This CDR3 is CASSPRGDITQETQYF. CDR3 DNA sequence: TGTGCCAGCAGCCCCAGGGGGGACATAACTCAAGAGACCCAGTACTTC. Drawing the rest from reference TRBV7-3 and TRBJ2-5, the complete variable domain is GAGVSQTPSNKVTEKGKYVELRCDPISGHTALYWYRQSLGQGPEFLIYFQGTGAADDSGLPNDRFFAVRPEGSVSTLKIQRTERGDSAVYLCASSPRGDITQETQYFGPGTRLLVL.

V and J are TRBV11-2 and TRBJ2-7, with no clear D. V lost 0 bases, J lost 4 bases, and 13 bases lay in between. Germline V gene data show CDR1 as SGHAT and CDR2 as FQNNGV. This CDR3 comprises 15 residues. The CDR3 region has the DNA TGTGCCAGCAGCTTAGAGGGGTCAGGCGCTTACGAGCAGTACTTC. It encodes CASSLEGSGAYEQYF.

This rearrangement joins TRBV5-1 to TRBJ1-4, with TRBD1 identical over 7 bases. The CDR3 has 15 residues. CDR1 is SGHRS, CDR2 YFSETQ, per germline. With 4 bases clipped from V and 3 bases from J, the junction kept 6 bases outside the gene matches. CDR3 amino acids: CASSQTGLANEKLFF. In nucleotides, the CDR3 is TGCGCCAGCAGCCAGACAGGGTTAGCTAATGAAAAACTGTTTTTT.

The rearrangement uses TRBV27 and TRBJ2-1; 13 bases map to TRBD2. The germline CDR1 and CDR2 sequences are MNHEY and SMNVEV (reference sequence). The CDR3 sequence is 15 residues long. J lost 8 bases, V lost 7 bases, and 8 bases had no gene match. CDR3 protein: CASTILAGGRHEQFF. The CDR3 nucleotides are TGTGCCAGCACCATACTAGCGGGAGGGCGGCATGAGCAGTTCTTC.

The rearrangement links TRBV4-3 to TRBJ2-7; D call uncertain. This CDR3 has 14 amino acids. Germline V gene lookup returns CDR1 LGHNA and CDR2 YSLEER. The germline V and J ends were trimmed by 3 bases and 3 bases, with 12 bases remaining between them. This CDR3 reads CASSQAKGGYEQYF. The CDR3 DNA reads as TGCGCCAGCAGCCAGGCAAAGGGCGGCTACGAGCAGTACTTC.

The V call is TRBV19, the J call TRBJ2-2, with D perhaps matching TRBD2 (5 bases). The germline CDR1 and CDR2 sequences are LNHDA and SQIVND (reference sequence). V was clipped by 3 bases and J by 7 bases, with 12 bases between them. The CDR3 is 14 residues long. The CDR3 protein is CASSIEGVGGELFF. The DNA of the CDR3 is TGTGCCAGTAGTATTGAGGGAGTGGGCGGGGAGCTGTTTTTT.

CDR3 amino acids: CASSLGHSYNSPLHF. CDR3 DNA sequence: TGTGCCAGCAGTTTGGGACACTCCTATAATTCACCCCTCCACTTT. J is TRBJ1-6 and V is TRBV28, with TRBD1 as a possible D gene (6 bases). CDR3 size: 15 residues. V was clipped by 3 bases and J by 0 bases, with 6 bases between them. Germline V CDR1 and CDR2: MDHEN, SYDVKM.

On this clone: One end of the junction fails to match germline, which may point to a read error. The CDR3 sequence: CATSVRTSVFYEQYF. The CDR3 coding sequence is TGTGCCACCAGCGTAAGAACTAGCGTTTTTTACGAGCAGTACTTC. The chain is built from TRBV5-4 and TRBJ2-7; 7 bases are shared with TRBD2. The CDR3 spans 15 residues. Germline V gives CDR1 SGHNT, CDR2 YYREEE (reference sequence).

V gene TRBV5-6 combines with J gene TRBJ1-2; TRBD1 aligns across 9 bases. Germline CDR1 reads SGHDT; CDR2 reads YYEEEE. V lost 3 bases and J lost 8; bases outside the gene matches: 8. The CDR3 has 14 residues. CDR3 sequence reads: CASSCRTGECGYTF. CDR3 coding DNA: TGTGCCAGCAGCTGTCGGACAGGGGAATGCGGCTACACCTTC.

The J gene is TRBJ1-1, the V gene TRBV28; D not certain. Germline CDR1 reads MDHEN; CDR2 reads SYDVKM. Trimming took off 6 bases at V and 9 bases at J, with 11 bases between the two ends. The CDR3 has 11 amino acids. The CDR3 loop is CASSPAAQAFF. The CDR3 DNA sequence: TGTGCCAGCAGCCCCGCGGCCCAAGCTTTCTTT.

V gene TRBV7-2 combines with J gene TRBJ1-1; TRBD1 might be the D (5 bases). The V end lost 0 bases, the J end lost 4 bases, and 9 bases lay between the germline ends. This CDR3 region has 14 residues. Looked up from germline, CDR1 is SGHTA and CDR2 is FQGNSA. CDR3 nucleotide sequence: TGTGCCAGCAGCTTAGCAGGCAGGGTCACTGAAGCTTTCTTT. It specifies CASSLAGRVTEAFF.

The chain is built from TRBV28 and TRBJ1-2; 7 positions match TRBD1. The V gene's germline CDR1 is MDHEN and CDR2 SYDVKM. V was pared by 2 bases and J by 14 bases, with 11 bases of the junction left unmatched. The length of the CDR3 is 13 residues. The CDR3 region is CASSLKGQTLRTF. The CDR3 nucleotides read TGTGCCAGCAGTTTAAAGGGACAGACCTTGAGGACCTTC.

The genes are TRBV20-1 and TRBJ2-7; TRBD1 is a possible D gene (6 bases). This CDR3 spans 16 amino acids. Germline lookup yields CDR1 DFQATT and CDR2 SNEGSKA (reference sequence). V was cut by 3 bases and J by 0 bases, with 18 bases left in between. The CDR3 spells CSASRTDIQDSYEQYF. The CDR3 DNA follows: TGCAGTGCTAGTCGGACAGACATACAAGACTCCTACGAGCAGTACTTC.

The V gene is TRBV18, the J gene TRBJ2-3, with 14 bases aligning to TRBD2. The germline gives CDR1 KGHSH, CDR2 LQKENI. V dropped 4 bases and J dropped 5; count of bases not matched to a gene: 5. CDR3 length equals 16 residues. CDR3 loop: CASSLGLAGGQDTQYF. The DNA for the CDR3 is TGTGCCAGCTCACTCGGACTAGCGGGGGGACAAGATACGCAGTATTTT.

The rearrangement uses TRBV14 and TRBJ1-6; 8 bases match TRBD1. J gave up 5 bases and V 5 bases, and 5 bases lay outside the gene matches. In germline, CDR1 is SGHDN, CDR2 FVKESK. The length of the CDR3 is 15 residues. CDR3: CASSSQGVNNSPLHF. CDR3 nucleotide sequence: TGTGCCAGCAGCTCACAGGGGGTAAATAATTCACCCCTCCACTTT.

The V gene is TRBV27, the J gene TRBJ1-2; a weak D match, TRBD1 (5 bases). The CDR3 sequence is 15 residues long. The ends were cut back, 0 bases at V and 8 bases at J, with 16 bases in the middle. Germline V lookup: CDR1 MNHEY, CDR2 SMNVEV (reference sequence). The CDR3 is CASSLSNRAGPGYTF. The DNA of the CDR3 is TGTGCCAGCAGTTTATCAAATCGGGCGGGACCCGGCTACACCTTC.

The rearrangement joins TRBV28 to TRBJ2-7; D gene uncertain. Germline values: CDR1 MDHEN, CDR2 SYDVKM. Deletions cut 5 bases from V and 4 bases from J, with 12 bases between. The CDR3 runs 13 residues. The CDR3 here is CASSLPLGYEQYF. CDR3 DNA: TGTGCCAGCAGTCTACCCCTAGGTTACGAGCAGTACTTC. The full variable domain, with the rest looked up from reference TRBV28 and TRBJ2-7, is DVKVTQSSRYLVKRTGEKVFLECVQDMDHENMFWYRQDPGLGLRLIYFSYDVKMKEKGDIPEGYSVSREKKERFSLILESASTNQTSMYLCASSLPLGYEQYFGPGTRLTVT.